This is a list of T cell receptor beta chains from one sample in a study of CD8+ T cells in alopecia areata. Method: immunoSEQ multiplex PCR; TCRdb's copy keeps in-frame clones and lacks some. The sample lists approximately 120,000 clones, around 45% occurring once. The source material was NKG2D-low CD8+ T cells sorted from blood. These receptor sequences come from a human donor with alopecia areata. Both conserved end residues are part of each CDR3. D genes are given only for firm matches. Rows may omit the clone size; those that give it use once, few, many or a size class.

V	J	D	size	CDR3	DNA
TRBV4-3	TRBJ2-6	.	.	CASSQVGISGANVLTF	TGCGCCAGCAGCCAAGTGGGTATCTCTGGGGCCAACGTCCTGACTTTC
TRBV5-1	TRBJ2-7	.	.	CASSDRDPTYEQYF	TGCGCCAGCAGCGACCGGGACCCTACCTACGAGCAGTACTTC
TRBV27	TRBJ2-6	.	.	CASSPPGANVLTF	TGTGCCAGCAGCCCGCCTGGGGCCAACGTCCTGACTTTC
TRBV6-1	TRBJ2-3	.	few	CASIRSEADTQYF	TGTGCCAGCATTAGGAGCGAGGCAGATACGCAGTATTTT
TRBV28	TRBJ2-7	.	.	CASSWDRGTYEQYF	TGTGCCAGCAGTTGGGACCGAGGGACCTACGAGCAGTACTTC
TRBV30	TRBJ1-1	.	.	CAWSGQGNTEAFF	TGTGCCTGGAGTGGTCAGGGGAACACTGAAGCTTTCTTT
TRBV5-1	TRBJ1-1	.	.	CASSLSREKAFF	TGCGCCAGCAGCTTAAGTAGGGAAAAAGCTTTCTTT
TRBV28	TRBJ2-7	.	.	CASSFPRGVHYEQYF	TGTGCCAGCAGTTTCCCCCGGGGAGTACACTACGAGCAGTACTTC
TRBV29-1	TRBJ2-1	.	.	CSVEDPENNEQFF	TGCAGCGTTGAAGATCCGGAGAACAATGAGCAGTTCTTC
TRBV16	TRBJ2-7	.	.	CASSQPAGLHEQYF	TGTGCCAGCAGCCAACCTGCCGGCCTCCACGAGCAGTACTTC
TRBV27	TRBJ2-3	.	.	CASSLGDTQYF	TGTGCCAGCAGTTTGGGAGATACGCAGTATTTT
TRBV9	TRBJ2-7	.	few	CASSEDYEQYF	TGTGCCAGCAGCGAGGATTACGAGCAGTACTTC
TRBV5-6	TRBJ2-5	.	.	CASSFAEETQYF	TGTGCCAGCAGCTTCGCAGAAGAGACCCAGTACTTC
TRBV29-1	TRBJ2-7	.	few	CSALLGEQYF	TGCAGCGCGCTCTTGGGGGAGCAGTACTTC
TRBV30	TRBJ1-1	TRBD1	once	CAWSDGQGWSTEAFF	TGTGCCTGGAGTGACGGACAGGGCTGGAGCACTGAAGCTTTCTTT
TRBV29-1	TRBJ2-1	.	.	CSVEEPHRDGPLAYNEQFF	TGCAGCGTTGAGGAGCCGCACAGGGACGGACCATTAGCCTACAATGAGCAGTTCTTC
TRBV28	TRBJ2-1	TRBD2	.	CATDPGGRHNEQFF	TGTGCCACCGACCCTGGCGGGAGGCACAATGAGCAGTTCTTC